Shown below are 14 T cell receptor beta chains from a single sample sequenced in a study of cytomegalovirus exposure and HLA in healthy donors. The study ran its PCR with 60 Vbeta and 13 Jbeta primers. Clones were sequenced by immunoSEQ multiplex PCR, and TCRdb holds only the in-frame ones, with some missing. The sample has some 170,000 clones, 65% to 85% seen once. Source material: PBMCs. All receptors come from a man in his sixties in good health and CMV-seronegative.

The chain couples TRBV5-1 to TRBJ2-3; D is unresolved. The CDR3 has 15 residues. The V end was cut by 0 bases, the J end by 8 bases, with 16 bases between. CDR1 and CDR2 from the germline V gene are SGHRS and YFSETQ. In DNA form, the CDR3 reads TGCGCCAGCAGCTTGGAGTACCTATCGTCGGGTACGCAGTATTTT. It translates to CASSLEYLSSGTQYF. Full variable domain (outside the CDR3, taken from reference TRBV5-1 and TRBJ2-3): KAGVTQTPRYLIKTRGQQVTLSCSPISGHRSVSWYQQTPGQGLQFLFEYFSETQRNKGNFPGRFSGRQFSNSRSEMNVSTLELGDSALYLCASSLEYLSSGTQYFGPGTRLTVL.

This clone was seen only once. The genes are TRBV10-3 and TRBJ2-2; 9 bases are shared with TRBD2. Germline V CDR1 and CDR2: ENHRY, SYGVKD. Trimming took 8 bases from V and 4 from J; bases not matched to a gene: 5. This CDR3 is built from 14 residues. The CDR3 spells CAIGPAGGTGELFF. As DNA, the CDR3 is TGTGCCATCGGACCAGCGGGGGGCACCGGGGAGCTGTTTTTT.

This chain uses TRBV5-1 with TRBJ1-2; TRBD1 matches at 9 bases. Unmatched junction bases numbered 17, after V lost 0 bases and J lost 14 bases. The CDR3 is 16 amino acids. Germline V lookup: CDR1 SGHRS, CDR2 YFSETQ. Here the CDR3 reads CASSLEAGTGSSSGTF. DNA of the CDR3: TGCGCCAGCAGCTTGGAGGCCGGGACAGGGAGTAGTTCGGGAACCTTC.

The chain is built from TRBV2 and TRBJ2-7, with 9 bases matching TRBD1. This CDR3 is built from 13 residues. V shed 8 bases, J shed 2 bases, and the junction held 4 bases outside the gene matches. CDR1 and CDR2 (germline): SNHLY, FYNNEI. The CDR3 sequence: CASDRGVTYEQYF. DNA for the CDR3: TGTGCCAGCGACAGGGGGGTTACCTACGAGCAGTACTTC. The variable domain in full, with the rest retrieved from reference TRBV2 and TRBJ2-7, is EPEVTQTPSHQVTQMGQEVILRCVPISNHLYFYWYRQILGQKVEFLVSFYNNEISEKSEIFDDQFSVERPDGSNFTLKIRSTKLEDSAMYFCASDRGVTYEQYFGPGTRLTVT.

The CDR3 is CASSQDSYNEKLFF. The CDR3 region has the DNA TGTGCCAGCAGCCAGGACAGCTATAATGAAAAACTGTTTTTT. The chain has TRBV5-4 and TRBJ1-4, with D perhaps matching TRBD1 (6 bases). Germline values: CDR1 SGHNT, CDR2 YYREEE (reference sequence). This CDR3 is built from 14 residues. Trimming removed 4 bases from V and 4 bases from J, with 11 bases in between. Filled out from reference TRBV5-4 and TRBJ1-4, the complete variable domain reads ETGVTQSPTHLIKTRGQQVTLRCSSQSGHNTVSWYQQALGQGPQFIFQYYREEENGRGNFPPRFSGLQFPNYSSELNVNALELDDSALYLCASSQDSYNEKLFFGSGTQLSVL.

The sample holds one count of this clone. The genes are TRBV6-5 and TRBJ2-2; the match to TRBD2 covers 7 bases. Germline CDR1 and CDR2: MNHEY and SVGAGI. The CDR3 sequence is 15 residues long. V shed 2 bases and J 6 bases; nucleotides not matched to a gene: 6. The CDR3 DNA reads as TGTGCCAGCAGTTACGGGGCTAGCGGAGCCGGGGAGCTGTTTTTT. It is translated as CASSYGASGAGELFF.

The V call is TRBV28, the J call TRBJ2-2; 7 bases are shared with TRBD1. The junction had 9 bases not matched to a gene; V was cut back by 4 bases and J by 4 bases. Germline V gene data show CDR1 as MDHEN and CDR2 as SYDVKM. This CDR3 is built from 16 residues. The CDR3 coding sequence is TGTGCCAGCAGTTCAGGGGGTGTGATTACCACCGGGGAGCTGTTTTTT. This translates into CASSSGGVITTGELFF.

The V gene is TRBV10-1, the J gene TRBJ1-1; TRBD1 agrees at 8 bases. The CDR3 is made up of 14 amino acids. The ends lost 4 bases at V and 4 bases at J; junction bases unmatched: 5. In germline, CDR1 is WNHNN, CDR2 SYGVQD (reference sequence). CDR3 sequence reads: CASSGGRGPTEAFF. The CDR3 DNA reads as TGCGCCAGCAGTGGTGGCAGGGGGCCCACTGAAGCTTTCTTT.

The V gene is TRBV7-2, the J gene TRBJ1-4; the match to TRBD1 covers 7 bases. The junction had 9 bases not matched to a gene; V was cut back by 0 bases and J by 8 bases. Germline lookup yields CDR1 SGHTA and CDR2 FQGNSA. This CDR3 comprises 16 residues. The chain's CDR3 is CASSLADRAGGEKLFF. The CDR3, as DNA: TGTGCCAGCAGCTTAGCCGACAGGGCGGGTGGGGAAAAACTGTTTTTT.

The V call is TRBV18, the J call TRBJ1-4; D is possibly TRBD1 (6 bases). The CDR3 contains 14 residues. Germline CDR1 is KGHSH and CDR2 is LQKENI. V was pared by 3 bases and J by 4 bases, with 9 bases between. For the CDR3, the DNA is TGTGCCAGCTCACCGGACAGTTTTAATGAAAAACTGTTTTTT. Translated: CASSPDSFNEKLFF.

DNA of the CDR3: TGTGCCAGTAGTACGCCTACTAGCGGGAGCGCCTACGAGCAGTACTTC. Translated: CASSTPTSGSAYEQYF. The chain couples TRBV19 to TRBJ2-7; 11 bases line up with TRBD2. Germline V lookup: CDR1 LNHDA, CDR2 SQIVND (reference sequence). After removal of 4 bases from V and 2 bases from J, the junction contained 7 bases not matched to a gene. CDR3 length: 16 amino acids.

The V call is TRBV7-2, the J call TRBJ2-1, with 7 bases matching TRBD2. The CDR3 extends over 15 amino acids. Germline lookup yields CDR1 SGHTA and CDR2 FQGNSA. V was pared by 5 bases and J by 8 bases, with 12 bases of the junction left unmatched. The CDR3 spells CASSLEARESDEQFF. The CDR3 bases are TGTGCCAGCAGCCTAGAAGCGCGGGAGAGCGATGAGCAGTTCTTC.

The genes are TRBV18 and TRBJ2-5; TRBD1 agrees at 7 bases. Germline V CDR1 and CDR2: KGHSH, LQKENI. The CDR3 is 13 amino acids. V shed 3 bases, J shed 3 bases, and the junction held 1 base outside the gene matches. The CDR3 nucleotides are TGTGCCAGCTCACCGGGGACAGAAGAGACCCAGTACTTC. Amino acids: CASSPGTEETQYF.

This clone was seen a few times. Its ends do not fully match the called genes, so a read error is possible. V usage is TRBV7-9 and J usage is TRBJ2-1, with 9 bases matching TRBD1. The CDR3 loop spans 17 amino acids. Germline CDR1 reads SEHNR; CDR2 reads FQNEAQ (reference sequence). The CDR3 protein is CSSSSVPQGASYNEQFF. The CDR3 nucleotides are TGTTCCAGCAGCTCCGTACCACAGGGGGCATCCTACAATGAGCAGTTCTTC. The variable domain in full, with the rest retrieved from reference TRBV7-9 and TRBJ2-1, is DTGVSQNPRHKITKRGQNVTFRCDPISEHNRLYWYRQTLGQGPEFLTYFQNEAQLEKSRLLSDRFSAERPKGSFSTLEIQRTEQGDSAMYLCSSSSVPQGASYNEQFFGPGTRLTVL.